This T cell receptor beta chain was recorded in a study of cytomegalovirus exposure and HLA in healthy donors. On this clone: The antigen is unknown.

The primer mix had 60 Vbeta and 13 Jbeta primers. Profiled with immunoSEQ multiplex PCR; TCRdb holds only in-frame clones, not every one. The profile shows 140,000 or so clones, approximately 81% of them singletons. Per the germline V gene, CDR1 is MNHNS and CDR2 is SASEGT. The J segment lost 4 bases and the V segment lost 7 bases, leaving 6 bases of the junction unmatched. CDR3 length: 14 amino acids. Overall study results and limits: Upon later analysis, HLA-associated TCR beta chains proved more clonally expanded than other, equally common chains. Most subjects' HLA-A and HLA-B alleles were reportedly predicted from TCR beta sequences. In a later analysis, parvovirus B19, influenza, CMV and Epstein-Barr virus appeared linked to several top co-occurrence clusters.

This TCR came from a boy aged 2-9 years in good health and CMV-seronegative. Sequences were obtained from PBMCs. This chain uses TRBV6-1 with TRBJ1-2; the match to TRBD1 covers 10 bases. The CDR3: CASKRQGAPYGYTF. The CDR3 DNA sequence: TGTGCCAGCAAACGACAGGGGGCTCCCTATGGCTACACCTTC.